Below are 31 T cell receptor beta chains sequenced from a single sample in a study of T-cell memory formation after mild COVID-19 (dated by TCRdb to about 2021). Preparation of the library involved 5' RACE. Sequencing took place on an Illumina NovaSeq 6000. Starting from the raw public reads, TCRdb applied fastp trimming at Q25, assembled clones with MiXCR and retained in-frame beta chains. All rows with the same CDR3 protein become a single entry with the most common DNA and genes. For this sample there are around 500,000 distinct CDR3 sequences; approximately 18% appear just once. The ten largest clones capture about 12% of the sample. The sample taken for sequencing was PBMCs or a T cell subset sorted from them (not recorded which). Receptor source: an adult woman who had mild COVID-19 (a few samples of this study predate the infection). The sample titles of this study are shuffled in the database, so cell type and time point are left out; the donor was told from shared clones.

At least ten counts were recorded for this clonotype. CDR3 DNA: TGTGCCAGCAGCCCCCGGACAGGCATGAACACTGAAGCTTTCTTT. This encodes CASSPRTGMNTEAFF. This rearrangement joins TRBV5-4 to TRBJ1-1; 7 bases line up with TRBD1. The CDR3 runs to 15 residues. Germline assignment: CDR1 SGHNT and CDR2 YYREEE (reference sequence). J lost 0 bases, V lost 4 bases, and 6 bases had no gene match.

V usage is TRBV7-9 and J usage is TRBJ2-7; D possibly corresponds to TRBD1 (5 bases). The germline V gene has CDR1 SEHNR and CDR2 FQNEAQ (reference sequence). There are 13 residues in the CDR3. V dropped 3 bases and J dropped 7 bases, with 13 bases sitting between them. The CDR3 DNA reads TGTGCCAGCAGCTTTCCGCAGGGCTGGGAGCAGTACTTC. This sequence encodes CASSFPQGWEQYF. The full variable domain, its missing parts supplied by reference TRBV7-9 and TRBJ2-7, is DTGVSQNPRHKITKRGQNVTFRCDPISEHNRLYWYRQTLGQGPEFLTYFQNEAQLEKSRLLSDRFSAERPKGSFSTLEIQRTEQGDSAMYLCASSFPQGWEQYFGPGTRLTVT.

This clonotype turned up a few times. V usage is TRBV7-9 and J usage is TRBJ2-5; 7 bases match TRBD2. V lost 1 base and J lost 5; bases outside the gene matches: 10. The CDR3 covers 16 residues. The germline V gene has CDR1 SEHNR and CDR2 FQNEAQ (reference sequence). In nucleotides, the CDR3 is TGTGCCAGCAGCTTAGAGGGGAGGGAGGCGTCGGAGACCCAGTACTTC. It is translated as CASSLEGREASETQYF. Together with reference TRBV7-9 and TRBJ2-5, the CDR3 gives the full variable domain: DTGVSQNPRHKITKRGQNVTFRCDPISEHNRLYWYRQTLGQGPEFLTYFQNEAQLEKSRLLSDRFSAERPKGSFSTLEIQRTEQGDSAMYLCASSLEGREASETQYFGPGTRLLVL.

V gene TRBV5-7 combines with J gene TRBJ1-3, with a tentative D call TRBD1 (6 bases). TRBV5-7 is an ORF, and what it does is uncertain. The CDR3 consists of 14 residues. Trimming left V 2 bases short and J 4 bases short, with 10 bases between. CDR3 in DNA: TGTGCCAGCAGCTTAGAACAGGGAGGAAACACCATATATTTT. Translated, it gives CASSLEQGGNTIYF.

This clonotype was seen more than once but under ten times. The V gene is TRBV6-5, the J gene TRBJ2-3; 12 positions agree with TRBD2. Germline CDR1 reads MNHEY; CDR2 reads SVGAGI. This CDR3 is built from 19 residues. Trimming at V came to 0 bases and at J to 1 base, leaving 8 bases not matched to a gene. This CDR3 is CASSYSTLAGGRGTDTQYF. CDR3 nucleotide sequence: TGTGCCAGCAGTTACTCGACGCTAGCGGGAGGGCGCGGCACAGATACGCAGTATTTT.

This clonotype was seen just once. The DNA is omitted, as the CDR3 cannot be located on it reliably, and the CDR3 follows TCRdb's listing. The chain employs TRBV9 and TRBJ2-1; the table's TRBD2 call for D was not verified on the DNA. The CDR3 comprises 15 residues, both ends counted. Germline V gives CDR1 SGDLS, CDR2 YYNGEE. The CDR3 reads CASSVASGSHNERFF.

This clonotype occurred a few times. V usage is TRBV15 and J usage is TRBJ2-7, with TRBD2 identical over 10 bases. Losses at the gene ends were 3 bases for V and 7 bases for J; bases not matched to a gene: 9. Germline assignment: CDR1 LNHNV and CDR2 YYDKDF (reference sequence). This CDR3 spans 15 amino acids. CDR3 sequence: CATSSVASGSREQYF. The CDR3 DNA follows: TGTGCCACCAGCAGTGTTGCTAGCGGGAGTCGGGAGCAGTACTTC.

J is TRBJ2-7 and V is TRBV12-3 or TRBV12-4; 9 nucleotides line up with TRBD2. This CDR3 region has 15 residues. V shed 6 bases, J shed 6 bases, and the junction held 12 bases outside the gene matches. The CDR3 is CASRSSGVPISEQYF. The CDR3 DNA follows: TGTGCCAGCAGGTCTAGCGGGGTGCCCATCTCCGAGCAGTACTTC.

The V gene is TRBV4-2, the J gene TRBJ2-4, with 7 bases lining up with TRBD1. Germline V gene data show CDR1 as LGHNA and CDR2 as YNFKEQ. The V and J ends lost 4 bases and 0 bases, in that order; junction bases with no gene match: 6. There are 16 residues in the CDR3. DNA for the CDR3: TGTGCCAGCAGCCCCGAAGGGACAGCAGCCAAAAACATTCAGTACTTC. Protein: CASSPEGTAAKNIQYF.

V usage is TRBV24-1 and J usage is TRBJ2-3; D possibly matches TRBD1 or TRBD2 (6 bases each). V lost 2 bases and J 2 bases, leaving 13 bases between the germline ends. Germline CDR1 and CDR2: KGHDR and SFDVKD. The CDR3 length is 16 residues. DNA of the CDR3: TGTGCCACCAGTGATTCGAGAGGGGGGTACACAGATACGCAGTATTTT. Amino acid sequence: CATSDSRGGYTDTQYF.

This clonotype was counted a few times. Here the CDR3 reads CSARGGRVGQPQHF. Here the CDR3 DNA reads TGCAGTGCTAGAGGTGGAAGGGTAGGGCAGCCCCAGCATTTT. V gene TRBV20-1 combines with J gene TRBJ1-5, with D hard to call. The CDR3 is 14 amino acids. Germline V CDR1 and CDR2: DFQATT, SNEGSKA (reference sequence). The V and J ends lost 1 base and 7 bases respectively, with 14 bases between them.

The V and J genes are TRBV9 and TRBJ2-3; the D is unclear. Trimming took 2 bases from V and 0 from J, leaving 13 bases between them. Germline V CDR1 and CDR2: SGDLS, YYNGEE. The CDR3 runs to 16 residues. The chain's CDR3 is CASSVTSLSSTDTQYF. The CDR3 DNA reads TGTGCCAGCAGCGTTACAAGCCTTTCTAGCACAGATACGCAGTATTTT.

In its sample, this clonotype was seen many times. CDR3 DNA: TGCAGTGCTAGCATTTTAAGCGGGATAAACTACGAGCAGTACTTC. As protein: CSASILSGINYEQYF. The gene calls are TRBV20-1 and TRBJ2-7; 7 bases agree with TRBD2. The CDR3 contains 15 residues. The germline CDR1 and CDR2 sequences are DFQATT and SNEGSKA (reference sequence). The V gene end was trimmed by 3 bases and the J gene end by 3 bases; junction bases not matched to a gene: 11.

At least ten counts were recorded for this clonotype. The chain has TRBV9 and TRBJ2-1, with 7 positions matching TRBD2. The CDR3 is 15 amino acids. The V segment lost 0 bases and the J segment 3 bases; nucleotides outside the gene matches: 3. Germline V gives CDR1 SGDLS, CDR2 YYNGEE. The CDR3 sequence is CASSVEGLYYNEQFF. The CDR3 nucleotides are TGTGCCAGCAGCGTAGAGGGACTATACTACAATGAGCAGTTCTTC.

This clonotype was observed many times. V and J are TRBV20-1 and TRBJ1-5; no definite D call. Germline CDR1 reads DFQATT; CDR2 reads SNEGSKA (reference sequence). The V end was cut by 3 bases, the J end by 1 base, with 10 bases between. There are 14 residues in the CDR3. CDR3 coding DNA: TGCAGTGCTAGTTTGGGCCCCAGCAATCAGCCCCAGCATTTT. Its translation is CSASLGPSNQPQHF.

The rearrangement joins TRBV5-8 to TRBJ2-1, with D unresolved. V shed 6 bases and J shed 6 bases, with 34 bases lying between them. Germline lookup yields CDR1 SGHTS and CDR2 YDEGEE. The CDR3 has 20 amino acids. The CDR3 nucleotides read TGTGCCAGCACCTTTACGAGAGGCAGGCATTCGTTCCGATTTTCCAATGAGCAGTTCTTC. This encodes CASTFTRGRHSFRFSNEQFF.

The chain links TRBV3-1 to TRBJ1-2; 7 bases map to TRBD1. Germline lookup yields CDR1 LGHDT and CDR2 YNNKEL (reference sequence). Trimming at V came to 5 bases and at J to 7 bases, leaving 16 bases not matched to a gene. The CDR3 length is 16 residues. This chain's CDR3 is CASSEHPPDRLFGYTF. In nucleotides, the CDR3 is TGTGCCAGCAGCGAACACCCCCCGGACAGGCTGTTTGGCTACACCTTC.

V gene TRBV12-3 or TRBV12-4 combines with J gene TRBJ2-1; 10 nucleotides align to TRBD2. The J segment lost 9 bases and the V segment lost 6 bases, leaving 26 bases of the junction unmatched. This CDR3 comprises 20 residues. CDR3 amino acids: CASSPTFAHPGLAEGTEQFF. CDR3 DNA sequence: TGTGCCAGCAGCCCAACTTTTGCCCACCCCGGACTAGCGGAGGGGACTGAGCAGTTCTTC.

CDR3: CASSAGTSGYEQYF. In DNA, the CDR3 is TGTGCCAGCAGCGCCGGGACTAGCGGGTACGAGCAGTACTTC. V is TRBV7-9 and J is TRBJ2-7; 12 bases are a match to TRBD2. V shed 5 bases and J 4 bases; nucleotides not matched to a gene: 3. Germline V gene data show CDR1 as SEHNR and CDR2 as FQNEAQ (reference sequence). The length of the CDR3 is 14 residues. Supplemented by reference TRBV7-9 and TRBJ2-7, the full variable domain reads DTGVSQNPRHKITKRGQNVTFRCDPISEHNRLYWYRQTLGQGPEFLTYFQNEAQLEKSRLLSDRFSAERPKGSFSTLEIQRTEQGDSAMYLCASSAGTSGYEQYFGPGTRLTVT.

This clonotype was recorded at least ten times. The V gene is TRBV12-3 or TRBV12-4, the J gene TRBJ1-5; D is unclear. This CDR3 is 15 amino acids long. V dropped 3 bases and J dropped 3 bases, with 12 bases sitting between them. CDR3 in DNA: TGTGCCAGCAGTTTGTCTTTCGAACCCAATCAGCCCCAGCATTTT. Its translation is CASSLSFEPNQPQHF.

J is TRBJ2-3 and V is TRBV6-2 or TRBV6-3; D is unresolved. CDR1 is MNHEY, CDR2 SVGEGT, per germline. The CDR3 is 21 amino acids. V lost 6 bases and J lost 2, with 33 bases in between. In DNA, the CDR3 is TGTGCCAGCAGCCAAAATTCGAGGTCCCGTCGTCTGTCGCGGAACACAGATACGCAGTATTTT. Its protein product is CASSQNSRSRRLSRNTDTQYF.

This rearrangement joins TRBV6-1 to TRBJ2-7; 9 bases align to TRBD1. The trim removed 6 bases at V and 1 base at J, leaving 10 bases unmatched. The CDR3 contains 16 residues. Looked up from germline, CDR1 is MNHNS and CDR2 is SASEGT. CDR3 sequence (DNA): TGTGCCAGCAGCCTCAGGGGGGACAGGGCTTCCTACGAGCAGTACTTC. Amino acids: CASSLRGDRASYEQYF.

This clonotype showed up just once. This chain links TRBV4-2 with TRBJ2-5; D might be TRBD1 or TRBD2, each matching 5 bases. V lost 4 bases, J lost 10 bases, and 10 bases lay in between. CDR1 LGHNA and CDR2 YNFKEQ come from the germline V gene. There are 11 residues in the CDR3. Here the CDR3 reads CASSRDGFQYF. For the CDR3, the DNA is TGTGCCAGCAGCCGGGACGGGTTCCAGTACTTC.

The CDR3 DNA reads as TGCGCCAGCAGCTTGGCGCGACAGGGAGCGGGGGAGCAGTTCTTC. Amino acid sequence: CASSLARQGAGEQFF. The J gene is TRBJ2-1, the V gene TRBV5-1; possibly TRBD1 or TRBD2 for D (7 bases each). Looked up from germline, CDR1 is SGHRS and CDR2 is YFSETQ. The CDR3 is 15 residues long. Trimming cost V 0 bases and J 10 bases, with 17 bases left between them. The full variable domain, completed using reference TRBV5-1 and TRBJ2-1, is KAGVTQTPRYLIKTRGQQVTLSCSPISGHRSVSWYQQTPGQGLQFLFEYFSETQRNKGNFPGRFSGRQFSNSRSEMNVSTLELGDSALYLCASSLARQGAGEQFFGPGTRLTVL.

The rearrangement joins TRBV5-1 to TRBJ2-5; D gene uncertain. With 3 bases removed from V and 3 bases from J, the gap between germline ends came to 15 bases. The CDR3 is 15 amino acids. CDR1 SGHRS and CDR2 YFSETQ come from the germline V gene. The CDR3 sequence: CASSSRTGYEETQYF. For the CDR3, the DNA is TGCGCCAGCAGCTCGCGGACGGGTTACGAAGAGACCCAGTACTTC.

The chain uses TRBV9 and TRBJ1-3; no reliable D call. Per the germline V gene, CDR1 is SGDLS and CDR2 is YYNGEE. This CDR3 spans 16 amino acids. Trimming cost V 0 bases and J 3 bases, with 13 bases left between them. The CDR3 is CASSVAAVLHGNTIYF. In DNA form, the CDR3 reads TGTGCCAGCAGCGTAGCGGCAGTACTTCATGGAAACACCATATATTTT. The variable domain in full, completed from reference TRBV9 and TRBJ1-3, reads DSGVTQTPKHLITATGQRVTLRCSPRSGDLSVYWYQQSLDQGLQFLIQYYNGEERAKGNILERFSAQQFPDLHSELNLSSLELGDSALYFCASSVAAVLHGNTIYFGEGSWLTVV.

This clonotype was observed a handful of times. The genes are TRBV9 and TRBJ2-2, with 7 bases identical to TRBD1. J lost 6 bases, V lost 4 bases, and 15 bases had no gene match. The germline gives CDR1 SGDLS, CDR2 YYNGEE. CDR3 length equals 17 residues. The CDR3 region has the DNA TGTGCCAGCAGCCCGAGGGGGCTTAGCTTAGGTGCCGGGGAGCTGTTTTTT. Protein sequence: CASSPRGLSLGAGELFF.

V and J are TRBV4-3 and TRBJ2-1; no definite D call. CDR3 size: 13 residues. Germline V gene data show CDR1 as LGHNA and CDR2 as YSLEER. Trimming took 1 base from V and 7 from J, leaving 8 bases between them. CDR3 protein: CASSQAQLNEQFF. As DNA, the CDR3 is TGCGCCAGCAGCCAAGCTCAACTGAATGAGCAGTTCTTC.

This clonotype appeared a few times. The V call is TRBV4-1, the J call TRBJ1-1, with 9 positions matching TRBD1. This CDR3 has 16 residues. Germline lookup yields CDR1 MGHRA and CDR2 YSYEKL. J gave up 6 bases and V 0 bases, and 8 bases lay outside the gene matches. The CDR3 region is CASSQESGQGSSEAFF. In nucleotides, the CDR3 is TGCGCCAGCAGCCAAGAGAGTGGACAGGGGTCTTCTGAAGCTTTCTTT.

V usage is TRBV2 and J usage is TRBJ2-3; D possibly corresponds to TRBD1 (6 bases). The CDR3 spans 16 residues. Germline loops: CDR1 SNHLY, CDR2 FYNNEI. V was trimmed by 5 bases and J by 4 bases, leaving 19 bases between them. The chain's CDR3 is CASSQRAGVFADTQYF. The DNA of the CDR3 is TGTGCCAGCAGTCAAAGGGCAGGGGTATTCGCAGATACGCAGTATTTT.

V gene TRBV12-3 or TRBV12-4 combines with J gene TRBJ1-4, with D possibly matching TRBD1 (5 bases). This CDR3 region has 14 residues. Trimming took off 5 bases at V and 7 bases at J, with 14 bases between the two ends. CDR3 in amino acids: CASSPPGRGEKLFF. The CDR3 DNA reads TGTGCCAGCAGTCCTCCAGGGAGGGGTGAAAAACTGTTTTTT.